Below are 21 T cell receptor beta chains sequenced from a single sample in a study of blood T cell repertoires in COVID-19. Profiled with immunoSEQ multiplex PCR; TCRdb holds only in-frame clones, not every one. The table has 85,000 to 100,000 clones, approximately 86% seen once; the top ten hold less than 9%. The sequenced sample consisted of peripheral blood. The receptors here all came from a man aged 55 to 70 with acute or convalescent COVID-19.

The chain has TRBV5-6 and TRBJ1-4, with TRBD1 matching 10 bases. Germline lookup yields CDR1 SGHDT and CDR2 YYEEEE. V trimming: 4 bases; J trimming: 8 bases; junction bases outside the gene matches: 11. The CDR3 has 16 amino acids. DNA of the CDR3: TGTGCCAGCAGCGCGAGACAGGGGGCGTTCGGAGAAAAACTGTTTTTT. Protein: CASSARQGAFGEKLFF.

The genes are TRBV6-2 or TRBV6-3 and TRBJ2-4; D is undetermined. The CDR3 covers 15 residues. The germline V gene has CDR1 MNHEY and CDR2 SVGEGT. V was clipped by 2 bases and J by 2 bases, with 10 bases between them. The CDR3 is CASSYSRVPKNIQYF. In DNA, the CDR3 is TGTGCCAGCAGTTACAGCCGGGTTCCCAAAAACATTCAGTACTTC.

The chain couples TRBV7-2 to TRBJ2-7; 14 bases match TRBD2. CDR1 is SGHTA and CDR2 is FQGNSA in the germline V gene. V trimming: 5 bases; J trimming: 4 bases; junction bases outside the gene matches: 7. CDR3 length: 16 residues. The CDR3 DNA sequence: TGTGCCAGCAGCGACGACTGGACTAGCGGGGGGTACGAGCAGTACTTC. It encodes CASSDDWTSGGYEQYF.

The CDR3 nucleotides read TGTGCCAGCAGCTTGCGGACAGGGGCTATTCAGCCCCAGCATTTT. Translated, it gives CASSLRTGAIQPQHF. This chain uses TRBV7-2 with TRBJ1-5; 9 bases match TRBD1. Trimming removed 3 bases from V and 6 bases from J; junction bases left unmatched: 6. CDR3 size: 15 residues. Germline V gene lookup returns CDR1 SGHTA and CDR2 FQGNSA.

V gene TRBV9 combines with J gene TRBJ1-3; D remains ambiguous. Germline lookup yields CDR1 SGDLS and CDR2 YYNGEE. V was trimmed by 0 bases and J by 0 bases, leaving 10 bases between them. The CDR3 contains 16 residues. In nucleotides, the CDR3 is TGTGCCAGCAGCGTAGGCCCCCCTAGCTCTGGAAACACCATATATTTT. It codes for CASSVGPPSSGNTIYF.

V gene TRBV3-1 (or the pseudogene TRBV3-2) combines with J gene TRBJ2-3, with TRBD2 matching over 8 bases. V shed 3 bases and J 3 bases; nucleotides not matched to a gene: 5. Germline assignment: CDR1 LGHDT and CDR2 YNNKEL (reference sequence). This CDR3 spans 15 amino acids. The chain's CDR3 is CASSQDSGKTDTQYF. The CDR3 DNA is TGTGCCAGCAGCCAGGATAGCGGGAAAACAGATACGCAGTATTTT.

The genes are TRBV6-6 and TRBJ2-7; perhaps TRBD1 as D (6 bases). Trimming shortened V by 11 bases and J by 2 bases, and 13 bases separated the two germline ends. The germline gives CDR1 MNHNY, CDR2 SVGAGI (reference sequence). The CDR3 consists of 12 residues. CDR3 amino acids: CAGGHQAYEQYF. The CDR3 nucleotides are TGTGCCGGGGGACACCAAGCCTACGAGCAGTACTTC.

This clone was detected once. This chain uses TRBV30 with TRBJ2-7, with a possible D match to TRBD1 (6 bases). The CDR3 runs to 11 residues. Germline V gene data show CDR1 as GTSNPN and CDR2 as SVGIG (reference sequence). Deletions cut 5 bases from V and 12 bases from J, with 17 bases between. CDR3: CAWSRGGNAYF. In nucleotides, the CDR3 is TGTGCCTGGTCAAGAGGGGGTAACGCGTACTTC.

This chain links TRBV7-2 with TRBJ2-1; 8 bases match TRBD1. The length of the CDR3 is 16 residues. V lost 1 base, J lost 3 bases, and 5 bases stayed unmatched. CDR1 is SGHTA, CDR2 FQGNSA, per germline. The CDR3 loop reads CASSLEGTGIYNEQFF. The CDR3 DNA follows: TGTGCCAGCAGCTTAGAAGGGACAGGCATCTACAATGAGCAGTTCTTC.

V and J are TRBV19 and TRBJ1-2, with D unresolved. Germline assignment: CDR1 LNHDA and CDR2 SQIVND (reference sequence). The V and J ends lost 1 base and 4 bases respectively, with 16 bases between them. The CDR3 has 16 residues. The CDR3 sequence is CASSIVGQVLTYGYTF. The CDR3 DNA is TGTGCCAGTAGTATAGTTGGGCAGGTTTTGACCTATGGCTACACCTTC.

This clone occurred a few times. The chain uses TRBV19 and TRBJ1-1; no reliable D call. There are 13 residues in the CDR3. The germline V gene encodes CDR1 LNHDA and CDR2 SQIVND (reference sequence). The V gene lost 5 bases and the J gene lost 10 bases, with 17 bases spanning the gap. The CDR3 DNA reads as TGTGCCAGTAGTGCGGCTCTTCAGTGGAGAGCTTTCTTT. Translating it yields CASSAALQWRAFF.

V usage is TRBV2 and J usage is TRBJ1-5; D remains ambiguous. Trimming took off 1 base at V and 6 bases at J, with 7 bases between the two ends. The CDR3 is made up of 13 amino acids. Germline V gene data show CDR1 as SNHLY and CDR2 as FYNNEI. CDR3 DNA sequence: TGTGCCAGCAGTGAAGAGAGGAGTCAGCCCCAGCATTTT. Its protein product is CASSEERSQPQHF.

The V call is TRBV28, the J call TRBJ2-5; TRBD2 aligns across 11 bases. The germline gives CDR1 MDHEN, CDR2 SYDVKM. V lost 5 bases to trimming and J lost 2 bases; unmatched junction nucleotides: 16. CDR3 length equals 19 residues. The CDR3 nucleotides are TGTGCCAGCAGTCTCGACCTTTCGCTAGCGGGGGGAATACAAGAGACCCAGTACTTC. The encoded protein is CASSLDLSLAGGIQETQYF.

J is TRBJ2-5 and V is TRBV29-1; D might be TRBD1 (5 bases). Trimming took 6 bases from V and 2 from J, leaving 13 bases between them. Germline V CDR1 and CDR2: SQVTM, ANQGSEA. The CDR3 length is 13 residues. The CDR3 loop is CSVRVTGQETQYF. The DNA for the CDR3 is TGCAGCGTCCGAGTAACAGGACAAGAGACCCAGTACTTC.

V gene TRBV7-8 combines with J gene TRBJ1-6; maybe TRBD1 (6 bases). CDR1 is SGHVS and CDR2 is FQNEAQ in the germline V gene. The CDR3 has 17 amino acids. V dropped 6 bases and J dropped 5 bases, with 20 bases sitting between them. For the CDR3, the DNA is TGTGCCAGCAGAAGCCGGGGGGCGGGCCGAAATAATTCACCCCTCCACTTT. Amino acid sequence: CASRSRGAGRNNSPLHF.

This clone came up once. The chain couples TRBV18 to TRBJ2-2; no clear D gene. Trimming left V 0 bases short and J 3 bases short, with 5 bases between. Germline loops: CDR1 KGHSH, CDR2 LQKENI. The CDR3 extends over 14 amino acids. The CDR3 is CASSPPQYTGELFF. The CDR3 DNA is TGTGCCAGCTCACCACCGCAGTACACCGGGGAGCTGTTTTTT.

The chain recombines TRBV28 with TRBJ1-2; no clear D gene. The germline V gene encodes CDR1 MDHEN and CDR2 SYDVKM. The length of the CDR3 is 12 residues. The V and J ends lost 3 bases and 5 bases respectively, with 7 bases between them. CDR3: CASSFRTYGYTF. For the CDR3, the DNA is TGTGCCAGCAGTTTCCGGACTTATGGCTACACCTTC.

The chain combines TRBV9 with TRBJ1-1; D is uncertain. CDR1 and CDR2 from the germline V gene are SGDLS and YYNGEE. The V end lost 4 bases, the J end lost 0 bases, and 13 bases lay between the germline ends. The CDR3 consists of 15 residues. CDR3 amino acids: CASSPRHRMNTEAFF. As DNA, the CDR3 is TGTGCCAGCAGCCCACGACATAGGATGAACACTGAAGCTTTCTTT.

The genes are TRBV19 and TRBJ1-5; D remains unclear. The CDR3 covers 15 residues. Germline CDR1 is LNHDA and CDR2 is SQIVND (reference sequence). The V end lost 5 bases, the J end lost 0 bases, and 11 bases lay between the germline ends. The CDR3, as DNA: TGTGCCAGTAGTTTAGCAGGTTATAGCAATCAGCCCCAGCATTTT. Protein sequence: CASSLAGYSNQPQHF.

Points on this clone: At one boundary the junction diverges from the germline segment, which might be a read error. The genes are TRBV19 and TRBJ2-2; maybe TRBD2 (5 bases). Germline values: CDR1 LNHDA, CDR2 SQIVND (reference sequence). The CDR3 has 11 amino acids. The CDR3 DNA reads as TGTGCCAGTAAGGATCGCCGGGAACTGTTTTTT. This codes for CASKDRRELFF.

This rearrangement joins TRBV18 to TRBJ1-4; 7 bases agree with TRBD1. This CDR3 region has 15 residues. Germline loops: CDR1 KGHSH, CDR2 LQKENI. The trim removed 3 bases at V and 5 bases at J, leaving 6 bases unmatched. CDR3: CASSPQGVGNEKLFF. In DNA form, the CDR3 reads TGTGCCAGCTCACCCCAGGGGGTGGGGAATGAAAAACTGTTTTTT.